Shown below are 7 T cell receptor beta chains from a single sample sequenced in a study of T cell responses to AZD1222 COVID-19 vaccine. Libraries were prepared by immunoSEQ multiplex PCR; TCRdb keeps only in-frame clonotypes and omits some of them. The repertoire includes about 92,000 clones, 80% to 90% of them detected once, and approximately 1.5% sits in the top ten. The sample was peripheral blood, taken on day 0 of AZD1222 vaccination. The receptors shown here come from an adult in good health.

The rearrangement uses TRBV7-8 and TRBJ2-7; weak D call: TRBD2 (6 bases). The ends were cut back, 5 bases at V and 4 bases at J, with 21 bases in the middle. This CDR3 region has 16 residues. Germline values: CDR1 SGHVS, CDR2 FQNEAQ. This chain's CDR3 is CASSPQGGVAGYEQYF. CDR3 sequence (DNA): TGTGCCAGCAGCCCCCAGGGAGGAGTAGCTGGGTACGAGCAGTACTTC.

This sequence joins TRBV10-3 and TRBJ2-7, with a tentative D call TRBD2 (6 bases). CDR1 and CDR2 from the germline V gene are ENHRY and SYGVKD. The CDR3 is 11 amino acids. Deletions cut 2 bases from V and 7 bases from J, with 6 bases between. The DNA for the CDR3 is TGTGCCATCAGTGAGGCGGGGGAGCAGTACTTC. The encoded protein is CAISEAGEQYF.

This CDR3 is CASRGNYGYTF. The CDR3 nucleotides read TGTGCCAGTAGGGGGAACTATGGCTACACCTTC. The J gene is TRBJ1-2, the V gene TRBV19; D is unclear. Trimming cost V 6 bases and J 2 bases, with 4 bases left between them. Germline CDR1 LNHDA, CDR2 SQIVND (reference sequence). CDR3 length equals 11 residues.

The chain couples TRBV7-3 to TRBJ1-1; 8 nucleotides agree with TRBD1. The CDR3 is 13 amino acids. The germline V gene has CDR1 SGHTA and CDR2 FQGTGA. After removal of 5 bases from V and 4 bases from J, the junction contained 3 bases not matched to a gene. Here the CDR3 DNA reads TGTGCCAGCAGCCCAGGGGGCTCCACTGAAGCTTTCTTT. It yields the protein CASSPGGSTEAFF.

CDR3 protein: CASSQGRFGYTF. CDR3 in DNA: TGTGCCAGCAGCCAAGGAAGGTTTGGCTACACCTTC. V is TRBV3-1 (or the pseudogene TRBV3-2) and J is TRBJ1-2; D gene uncertain. The CDR3 runs to 12 residues. V lost 1 base, J lost 7 bases, and 7 bases lay in between. CDR1 LGHDT and CDR2 YNNKEL come from the germline V gene (reference sequence).

The J gene is TRBJ2-2, the V gene TRBV7-2; D unresolved. CDR3 length: 14 residues. The V gene lost 2 bases and the J gene lost 6 bases, with 10 bases spanning the gap. CDR1 is SGHTA, CDR2 FQGNSA, per germline. The CDR3 coding sequence is TGTGCCAGCAGCTTATACCCCCGGTCCGGGGAGCTGTTTTTT. This translates into CASSLYPRSGELFF.

V gene TRBV30 combines with J gene TRBJ1-4, with no clear D. Trimming stripped 0 bases from V and 6 bases from J, with 11 bases between. Germline V gene lookup returns CDR1 GTSNPN and CDR2 SVGIG (reference sequence). The CDR3 covers 14 residues. Here the CDR3 reads CAWSVNWLDEKLFF. The CDR3 DNA reads as TGTGCCTGGAGTGTTAACTGGCTGGATGAAAAACTGTTTTTT.